The table lists the clone carrying this TCR beta chain with a few counts. These data belong to a study of T cells after yellow fever vaccination. Study-level information: Preparation of the low-cell-number fractions used SMART-Seq v4 Ultra Low Input.

CDR3 length: 16 amino acids. CDR1 is MGHRA and CDR2 is YSYEKL in the germline V gene. Trimming stripped 3 bases from V and 5 bases from J, with 19 bases between. TCRdb called the 5' RACE reads again in MiXCR, with one record for every CDR3 protein. Counted here are roughly 74,000 distinct CDR3 sequences, approximately 7% occurring once; the ten biggest clones make up around 32%. The receptor was isolated from a man younger than 35 who received the YFV17D yellow fever vaccine. The rearrangement links TRBV4-1 to TRBJ1-2; perhaps TRBD1 as D (6 bases). The source was CD8+ T cells sorted from PBMCs, collected 5 days after the first yellow fever vaccination. CDR3 sequence: CASSHPRGKGGYGYTF. As DNA, the CDR3 is TGCGCCAGCAGCCATCCCAGAGGGAAAGGGGGGTATGGCTACACCTTC.